This is a list of T cell receptor beta chains from one sample in a study of control samples from healthy donors and cancer patients. Assay used: immunoSEQ multiplex PCR; TCRdb lists only in-frame clones, some missing. The table shows some 130,000 clones, with roughly 92% occurring only once. Sequencing was performed on blood. The receptors were gathered from a man aged 18 to 29 in good health. CDR3s include the opening cysteine and the closing phenylalanine or tryptophan. The order of the fields is J gene, V gene, CDR3 length, clone size, D gene, CDR3 protein, CDR3 DNA. A D gene is named only where the DNA matches it firmly. Only part of the rows carry a size: once, few, many, or a class if the clone is expanded.

>TRBJ1-2|TRBV6-5|13|NA|NA
CASSYGGIYGYTF
TGTGCCAGCAGTTACGGGGGGATCTATGGCTACACCTTC
>TRBJ1-2|TRBV7-9|15|NA|NA
CASSLTAQANYGYTF
TGTGCCAGCAGCTTGACCGCGCAAGCTAACTATGGCTACACCTTC
>TRBJ1-3|TRBV21-1|19|NA|NA
CASSKAYFSTWLSGNTIYF
TGTGCCAGCAGCAAAGCGTATTTTTCTACGTGGCTCTCTGGAAACACCATATATTTT
>TRBJ1-4|TRBV30|16|NA|NA
CAWSTPDRRRNEKLFF
TGTGCCTGGAGTACTCCCGACCGGAGGCGGAATGAAAAACTGTTTTTT
>TRBJ1-2|TRBV16|13|once|NA
CASSQSAADGYTF
TGTGCCAGCAGCCAATCAGCGGCAGATGGCTACACCTTC
>TRBJ1-1|TRBV7-2|15|once|NA
CASSLVGTANTEAFF
TGTGCCAGCAGCTTAGTGGGGACTGCGAACACTGAAGCTTTCTTT
>TRBJ1-2|TRBV4-2|13|NA|NA
CASSRQEHYGYTF
TGTGCCAGCAGCCGACAGGAACACTATGGCTACACCTTC
>TRBJ1-3|TRBV11-2|15|NA|NA
CASSFGPNSGNTIYF
TGTGCCAGCAGCTTTGGGCCGAACTCTGGAAACACCATATATTTT
>TRBJ1-1|TRBV7-9|15|NA|NA
CASSLGGHRDTEAFF
TGTGCCAGCAGCCTGGGGGGGCACAGGGATACTGAAGCTTTCTTT
>TRBJ1-2|TRBV6-5|11|NA|NA
CASSSSDGYTF
TGTGCCAGCAGTTCCTCGGATGGCTACACCTTC
>TRBJ2-3|TRBV18|13|once|NA
CASSPPSTDTQYF
TGTGCCAGCTCACCACCCTCTACGGATACGCAGTATTTT
>TRBJ2-5|TRBV4-1|18|NA|TRBD2
CASSQLHTSGGAWETQYF
TGCGCCAGCAGCCAATTACATACTAGCGGGGGGGCATGGGAGACCCAGTACTTC
>TRBJ2-5|TRBV7-3|17|once|TRBD2
CASSGLGTSGGQETQYF
TGTGCCAGCAGCGGCCTCGGGACTAGCGGGGGCCAAGAGACCCAGTACTTC
>TRBJ2-7|TRBV6-6|11|NA|TRBD1
CAAGQGVREYF
TGTGCCGCAGGACAGGGTGTTAGGGAGTACTTC
>TRBJ1-5|TRBV6-2/TRBV6-3|12|NA|NA
CASSPTHQPQHF
TGTGCCAGCAGTCCGACCCATCAGCCCCAGCATTTT
>TRBJ1-2|TRBV2|13|once|TRBD1
CASRIGTAYGYTF
TGTGCCAGCAGGATAGGGACAGCCTATGGCTACACCTTC
>TRBJ1-6|TRBV2|14|NA|TRBD1
CASSDRDRNSPLHF
TGTGCCAGCAGTGATAGGGACAGGAATTCACCCCTCCACTTT
>TRBJ2-2|TRBV7-2|15|NA|NA
CASSSSPTPPGELFF
TGTGCCAGCAGCTCCAGCCCGACGCCACCCGGGGAGCTGTTTTTT
>TRBJ2-1|TRBV9|14|NA|TRBD2
CASSVGGGYNEQFF
TGTGCCAGCAGCGTAGGCGGGGGGTACAATGAGCAGTTCTTC
>TRBJ2-7|TRBV10-3|14|NA|TRBD1
CATQGGQGSYEQYF
TGTGCCACCCAGGGAGGACAGGGGTCCTACGAGCAGTACTTC
>TRBJ1-2|TRBV7-9|14|NA|TRBD1
CASSNSGTGNGYTF
TGTGCCAGCAGCAACTCCGGGACAGGGAATGGCTACACCTTC
>TRBJ2-1|TRBV5-4|16|NA|TRBD2
CASSRGLAGTYNEQFF
TGTGCCAGCAGCAGGGGACTAGCGGGGACATACAATGAGCAGTTCTTC
>TRBJ2-7|TRBV10-2|18|NA|TRBD1
CASTKDRGRVVSSYEQYF
TGCGCCAGCACGAAGGACAGGGGCCGTGTTGTCAGCTCCTACGAGCAGTACTTC
>TRBJ1-4|TRBV2|15|NA|NA
CASSVDGATNEKLFF
TGTGCCAGCAGCGTGGACGGTGCAACTAATGAAAAACTGTTTTTT
>TRBJ1-4|TRBV3-1/TRBV3-2|14|NA|NA
CASSLHATNEKLFF
TGTGCCAGCAGTCTACATGCAACTAATGAAAAACTGTTTTTT
>TRBJ1-6|TRBV7-9|16|NA|TRBD1
CASSTSRTGVNSPLHF
TGTGCCAGCAGCACAAGTCGGACAGGGGTAAATTCACCCCTCCACTTT
>TRBJ1-5|TRBV30|13|once|NA
CAWSSTVAQPQHF
TGTGCCTGGAGTTCAACTGTCGCTCAGCCCCAGCATTTT
>TRBJ2-5|TRBV3-1/TRBV3-2|14|NA|NA
CASSPGTGGETQYF
TGTGCCAGCAGCCCAGGGACTGGGGGGGAGACCCAGTACTTC